This entry features one TCR beta chain sequence. Its antigen is currently unknown. Reverse transcribing all isolated RNA meant expressed TCRB transcripts were sequenced. TCRdb keeps only in-frame clones here, not all; method: immunoSEQ multiplex PCR. There are roughly 150,000 clones in the sample; approximately 9% occur only once, and around 2.5% lies in the top ten. The sample comes from a study of beta chain features in type 1 diabetes. The study's findings and limits: Naive, central memory and regulatory TCRB repertoires appeared more similar among patients than healthy donors. A moderate, significant TCRB CDR3 shortening appeared in type 1 diabetes across four CD4+ subsets.

The CDR3 covers 15 residues. Per the germline V gene, CDR1 is SGHRS and CDR2 is YFSETQ. After removal of 3 bases from V and 1 base from J, the junction contained 5 bases not matched to a gene. The gene calls are TRBV5-1 and TRBJ2-5, with 8 bases aligning to TRBD1. The sequenced sample was central memory CD4+ T cells from blood. This clonotype was obtained from a young woman in good health. CDR3 bases: TGCGCCAGCAGCTCGGCGACAGGGGCCCAAGAGACCCAGTACTTC. Its translation is CASSSATGAQETQYF.